The 14 T cell receptor beta chains given below trace back to one sample, sequenced in a study of cytomegalovirus exposure and HLA in healthy donors. Data came from immunoSEQ multiplex PCR; TCRdb stores just in-frame clones and leaves some out. The table lists over 250,000 clones, 87% of them singletons. The material sequenced was PBMCs. These receptors all come from a woman between 25 and 40 years old in good health and CMV-seropositive.

The V call is TRBV7-7, the J call TRBJ2-1; unclear D gene. Trimming took off 1 base at V and 0 bases at J, with 10 bases between the two ends. The germline gives CDR1 SSHAT, CDR2 FNYEAQ (reference sequence). The CDR3 totals 16 residues. DNA of the CDR3: TGTGCCAGCAGCTTAGAAGGTCAAAGCTCCTACAATGAGCAGTTCTTC. This gives the protein CASSLEGQSSYNEQFF.

This chain joins TRBV29-1 and TRBJ2-4; tentatively, D is TRBD2 (6 bases). The CDR3 totals 14 residues. Per the germline V gene, CDR1 is SQVTM and CDR2 is ANQGSEA. V was pared by 5 bases and J by 0 bases, with 11 bases between. The CDR3 nucleotides are TGCAGCGTTAGGACTACCCTAGCCAAAAACATTCAGTACTTC. The encoded protein is CSVRTTLAKNIQYF.

The V call is TRBV25-1, the J call TRBJ2-1, with D uncertain. The CDR3 has 15 residues. V lost 3 bases and J 5 bases, leaving 14 bases between the germline ends. Germline values: CDR1 MGHDK, CDR2 SYGVNS. CDR3 nucleotide sequence: TGTGCCAGCAGTGATACGGACCGACGTAACAATGAGCAGTTCTTC. Its translation is CASSDTDRRNNEQFF. Using reference TRBV25-1 and TRBJ2-1 for the parts outside the CDR3, the full variable domain is EADIYQTPRYLVIGTGKKITLECSQTMGHDKMYWYQQDPGMELHLIHYSYGVNSTEKGDLSSESTVSRIRTEHFPLTLESARPSHTSQYLCASSDTDRRNNEQFFGPGTRLTVL.

The chain uses TRBV9 and TRBJ1-4; D unresolved. Per germline, CDR1 SGDLS and CDR2 YYNGEE. The CDR3 is 14 amino acids. Trimming cost V 4 bases and J 3 bases, with 10 bases left between them. CDR3 residues: CASSSTGSNEKLFF. The DNA of the CDR3 is TGTGCCAGCAGCTCCACGGGGTCTAATGAAAAACTGTTTTTT.

This clone was seen just once. The chain uses TRBV2 and TRBJ2-7; no reliable D call. Between the trimmed V and J ends, which lost 3 bases and 3 bases, there was a span of 6 bases. The CDR3 has 12 residues. Germline V gene sequence: CDR1 SNHLY, CDR2 FYNNEI. The CDR3 spells CASSDSYYEQYF. CDR3 coding DNA: TGTGCCAGCAGTGACAGTTACTACGAGCAGTACTTC.

This chain joins TRBV6-5 and TRBJ2-1; 13 bases agree with TRBD2. Germline V lookup: CDR1 MNHEY, CDR2 SVGAGI. V lost 5 bases to trimming and J lost 9 bases; unmatched junction nucleotides: 4. This CDR3 has 14 amino acids. CDR3 nucleotide sequence: TGTGCCAGCAGTGGACTAGCGGGAGTCGGTGAGCAGTTCTTC. Amino acids: CASSGLAGVGEQFF.

This clone was detected a few times. CDR3 residues: CASSYSWGAHQPQHF. DNA for the CDR3: TGTGCCAGCAGTTACTCGTGGGGGGCCCATCAGCCCCAGCATTTT. The J gene is TRBJ1-5, the V gene TRBV6-5, with a tentative D call TRBD1 (6 bases). V lost 0 bases and J lost 5, with 11 bases in between. Per the germline V gene, CDR1 is MNHEY and CDR2 is SVGAGI. The CDR3 extends over 15 amino acids.

The chain couples TRBV9 to TRBJ2-3; 7 bases line up with TRBD2. V dropped 1 base and J dropped 2; count of bases not matched to a gene: 4. Germline CDR1 is SGDLS and CDR2 is YYNGEE. The CDR3 sequence is 15 residues long. The CDR3 loop is CASSVFGTNTDTQYF. In nucleotides, the CDR3 is TGTGCCAGCAGCGTATTCGGGACTAACACAGATACGCAGTATTTT. Complete variable domain (other parts from reference TRBV9 and TRBJ2-3): DSGVTQTPKHLITATGQRVTLRCSPRSGDLSVYWYQQSLDQGLQFLIQYYNGEERAKGNILERFSAQQFPDLHSELNLSSLELGDSALYFCASSVFGTNTDTQYFGPGTRLTVL.

The chain couples TRBV5-5 to TRBJ1-2; 10 positions agree with TRBD1. Trimming removed 5 bases from V and 4 bases from J; junction bases left unmatched: 11. Germline V gene lookup returns CDR1 SGHKS and CDR2 YYEKEE (reference sequence). This CDR3 comprises 16 residues. In DNA, the CDR3 is TGTGCCAGCAGTCAACAACCCGGGACAGGGGCCTATGGCTACACCTTC. Residues: CASSQQPGTGAYGYTF.

The V gene is TRBV7-3, the J gene TRBJ2-1; no clear D. Germline V gene data show CDR1 as SGHTA and CDR2 as FQGTGA. V gave up 1 base and J gave up 6 bases, with 13 bases separating them. The CDR3 has 15 amino acids. The CDR3 DNA sequence: TGTGCCAGCAGCTTAATTCTAGGGCCCACCAATGAGCAGTTCTTC. This sequence encodes CASSLILGPTNEQFF. The whole variable domain, remainder taken from reference TRBV7-3 and TRBJ2-1, is GAGVSQTPSNKVTEKGKYVELRCDPISGHTALYWYRQSLGQGPEFLIYFQGTGAADDSGLPNDRFFAVRPEGSVSTLKIQRTERGDSAVYLCASSLILGPTNEQFFGPGTRLTVL.

This chain links TRBV4-1 with TRBJ2-7; no clear D gene. Germline V gene sequence: CDR1 MGHRA, CDR2 YSYEKL. V lost 1 base and J 4 bases, leaving 8 bases between the germline ends. This CDR3 contains 13 residues. The CDR3 spells CASSQGFQYEQYF. The DNA of the CDR3 is TGCGCCAGCAGCCAAGGTTTTCAGTACGAGCAGTACTTC.

A single count supports this clone. V is TRBV28 and J is TRBJ2-1; D remains ambiguous. Trimming removed 7 bases from V and 4 bases from J, with 11 bases in between. The CDR3 covers 13 residues. Germline CDR1 reads MDHEN; CDR2 reads SYDVKM. The CDR3 is CASIADDYNEQFF. The CDR3 DNA follows: TGTGCCAGCATTGCGGATGATTACAATGAGCAGTTCTTC. The variable domain in full, with the rest retrieved from reference TRBV28 and TRBJ2-1, is DVKVTQSSRYLVKRTGEKVFLECVQDMDHENMFWYRQDPGLGLRLIYFSYDVKMKEKGDIPEGYSVSREKKERFSLILESASTNQTSMYLCASIADDYNEQFFGPGTRLTVL.

The genes are TRBV30 and TRBJ1-2; perhaps TRBD1 as D (5 bases). The CDR3 length is 16 residues. CDR1 is GTSNPN, CDR2 SVGIG, per germline (reference sequence). V gave up 0 bases and J gave up 4 bases, with 18 bases separating them. For the CDR3, the DNA is TGTGCCTGGAGTGTACCCCCCACGGGGGTGTTCTATGGCTACACCTTC. Residues: CAWSVPPTGVFYGYTF.

The chain is built from TRBV7-2 and TRBJ2-7; perhaps TRBD1 as D (6 bases). CDR1 and CDR2 from the germline V gene are SGHTA and FQGNSA. The CDR3 totals 14 residues. The V end was cut by 6 bases, the J end by 3 bases, with 15 bases between. The CDR3 region is CASSATGNLYEQYF. The DNA of the CDR3 is TGTGCCAGCAGTGCTACAGGGAATCTCTACGAGCAGTACTTC. The whole variable domain, remainder taken from reference TRBV7-2 and TRBJ2-7, is GAGVSQSPSNKVTEKGKDVELRCDPISGHTALYWYRQSLGQGLEFLIYFQGNSAPDKSGLPSDRFSAERTGGSVSTLTIQRTQQEDSAVYLCASSATGNLYEQYFGPGTRLTVT.